This TCR beta chain comes out of a study of blood T cell repertoires in COVID-19. The germline CDR1 and CDR2 sequences are MRHNA and SNTAGT. The CDR3 has 14 amino acids. V dropped 8 bases and J dropped 2 bases, with 13 bases sitting between them. Some clones are missing from TCRdb's copy, which holds only in-frame ones; the method was immunoSEQ multiplex PCR. The table lists 35,000 to 50,000 clones, around 85% of them singletons, with around 24% in the top ten. Material: peripheral blood. This sequence joins TRBV6-4 and TRBJ2-1; a possible D gene is TRBD2 (6 bases). This sequence originates from a human donor with acute or convalescent COVID-19. The donor label of this sample is uncertain. Here the CDR3 reads CASAASVTYNEQFF. CDR3 nucleotides: TGTGCCAGCGCGGCTAGCGTTACCTACAATGAGCAGTTCTTC.